This T cell receptor (beta chain) was captured by sequencing in a study of shared clonotypes between healthy human individuals. Study results and limitations: Clonotypes shared by all four sorted-subset donors had higher generation probabilities than non-shared clonotypes. Naive subsets generally exceeded memory subsets in estimated richness. Clonotypes that were shared across a handful of donors made up roughly 5% of naive CD4 clonotypes.

Germline V lookup: CDR1 SGHVS, CDR2 FNYEAQ. The length of the CDR3 is 14 residues. With 5 bases clipped from V and 0 bases from J, the junction kept 3 bases outside the gene matches. Here immunoSEQ multiplex PCR was the method, and the copy in TCRdb shows in-frame clones only, minus some. The table lists millions of clones, 85% to 95% of them singletons. A word on this clone: Antigen: not known.

The sample was naive CD4+ T cells sorted from blood. Regarding subset: CD45RA+ positively selected. The V and J genes are TRBV7-6 and TRBJ1-1, with 7 nucleotides matching TRBD1. The receptor's source is a man younger than 30 in good health. The CDR3 coding sequence is TGTGCCAGCAGCCCAGGGGGGTTGAACACTGAAGCTTTCTTT. This codes for CASSPGGLNTEAFF.